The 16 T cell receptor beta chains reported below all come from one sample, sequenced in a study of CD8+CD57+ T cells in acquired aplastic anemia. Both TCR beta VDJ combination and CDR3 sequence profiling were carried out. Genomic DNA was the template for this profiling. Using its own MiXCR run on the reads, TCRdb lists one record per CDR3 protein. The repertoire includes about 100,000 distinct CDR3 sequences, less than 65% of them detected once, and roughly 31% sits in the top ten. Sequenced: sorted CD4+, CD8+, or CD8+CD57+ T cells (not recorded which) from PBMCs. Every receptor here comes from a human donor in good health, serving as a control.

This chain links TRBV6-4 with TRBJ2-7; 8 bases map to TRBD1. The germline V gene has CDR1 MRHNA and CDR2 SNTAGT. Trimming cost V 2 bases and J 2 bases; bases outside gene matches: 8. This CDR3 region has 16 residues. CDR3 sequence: CASSDGQGAPTYEQYF. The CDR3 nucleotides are TGTGCCAGCAGTGACGGGCAGGGGGCGCCTACCTACGAGCAGTACTTC.

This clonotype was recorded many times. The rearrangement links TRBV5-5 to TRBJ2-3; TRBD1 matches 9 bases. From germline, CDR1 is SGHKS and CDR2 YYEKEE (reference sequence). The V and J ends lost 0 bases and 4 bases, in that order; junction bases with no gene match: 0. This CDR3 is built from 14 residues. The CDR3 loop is CASSLGTGADTQYF. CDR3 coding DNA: TGTGCCAGCAGCTTGGGGACAGGGGCAGATACGCAGTATTTT.

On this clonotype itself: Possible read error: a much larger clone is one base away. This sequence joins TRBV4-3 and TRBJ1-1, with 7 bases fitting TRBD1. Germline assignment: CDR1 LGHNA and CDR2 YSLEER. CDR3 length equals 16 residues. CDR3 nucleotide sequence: TGCGCCGGCAGCCATGATGCACAGGGGCTCGACACTGAAGCTTTCTTT. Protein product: CAGSHDAQGLDTEAFF.

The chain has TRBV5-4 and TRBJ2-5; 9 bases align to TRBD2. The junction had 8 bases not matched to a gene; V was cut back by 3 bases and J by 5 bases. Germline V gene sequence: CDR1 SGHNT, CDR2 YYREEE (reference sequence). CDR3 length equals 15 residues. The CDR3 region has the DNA TGTGCCAGCAGCTGGAGAGCGGGAGGTAGTGAGACCCAGTACTTC. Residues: CASSWRAGGSETQYF.

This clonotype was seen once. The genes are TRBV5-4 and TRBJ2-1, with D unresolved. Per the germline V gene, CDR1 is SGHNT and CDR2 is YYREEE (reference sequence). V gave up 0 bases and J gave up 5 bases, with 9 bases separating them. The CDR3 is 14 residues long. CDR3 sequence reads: CASSLDEFHNEQFF. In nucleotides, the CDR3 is TGTGCCAGCAGCTTGGACGAATTCCACAATGAGCAGTTCTTC.

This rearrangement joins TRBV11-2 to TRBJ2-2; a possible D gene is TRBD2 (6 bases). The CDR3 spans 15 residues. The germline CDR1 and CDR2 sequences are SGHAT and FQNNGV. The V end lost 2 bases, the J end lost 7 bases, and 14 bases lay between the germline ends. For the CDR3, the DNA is TGTGCCAGCAGCTTACCGGCTAGCGATGGCGGGGAGCTGTTTTTT. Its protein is CASSLPASDGGELFF.

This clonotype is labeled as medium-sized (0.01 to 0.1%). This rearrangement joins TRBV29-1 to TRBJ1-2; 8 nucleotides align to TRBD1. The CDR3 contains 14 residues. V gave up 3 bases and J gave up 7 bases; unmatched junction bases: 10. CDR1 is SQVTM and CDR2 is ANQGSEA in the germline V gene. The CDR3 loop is CSVEDRASGGGYTF. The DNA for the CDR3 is TGCAGCGTTGAGGACAGGGCGAGTGGGGGTGGCTACACCTTC.

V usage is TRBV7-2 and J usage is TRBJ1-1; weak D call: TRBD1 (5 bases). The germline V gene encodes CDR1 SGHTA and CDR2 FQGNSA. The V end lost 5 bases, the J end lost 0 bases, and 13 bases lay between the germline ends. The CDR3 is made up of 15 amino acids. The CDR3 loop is CASSPVGGMNTEAFF. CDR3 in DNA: TGTGCCAGCAGCCCAGTGGGGGGAATGAACACTGAAGCTTTCTTT.

The CDR3 reads CSARPGTASSYEQYF. The CDR3 DNA follows: TGCAGTGCTAGACCCGGTACTGCAAGCTCCTACGAGCAGTACTTC. The genes are TRBV20-1 and TRBJ2-7; D remains ambiguous. Between the trimmed V and J ends, which lost 2 bases and 0 bases, there was a span of 14 bases. The CDR3 runs to 15 residues. CDR1 and CDR2 from the germline V gene are DFQATT and SNEGSKA (reference sequence).

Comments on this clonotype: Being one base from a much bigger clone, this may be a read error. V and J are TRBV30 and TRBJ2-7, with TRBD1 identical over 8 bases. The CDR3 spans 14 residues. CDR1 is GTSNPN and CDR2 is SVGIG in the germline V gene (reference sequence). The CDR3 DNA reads TGTGCCTGGACCCTGGGGACAGGAGTCTACGAGCGGTACTTC. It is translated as CAWTLGTGVYERYF. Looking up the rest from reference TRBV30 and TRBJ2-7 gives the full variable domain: SQTIHQWPATLVQPVGSPLSLECTVEGTSNPNLYWYRQAAGRGLQLLFYSVGIGQISSEVPQNLSASRPQDRQFILSSKKLLLSDSGFYLCAWTLGTGVYERYFGPGTRLTVT.

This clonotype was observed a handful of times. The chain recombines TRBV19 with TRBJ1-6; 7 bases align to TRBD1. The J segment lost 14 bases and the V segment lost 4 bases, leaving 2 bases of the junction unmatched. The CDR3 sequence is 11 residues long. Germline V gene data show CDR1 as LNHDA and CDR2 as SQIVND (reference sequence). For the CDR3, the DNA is TGTGCCAGTAGTAACGACAGGGCCCTCCACTTT. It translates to CASSNDRALHF.

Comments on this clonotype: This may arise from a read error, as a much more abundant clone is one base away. Here the CDR3 reads CASSSAGLQETQYF. CDR3 coding DNA: TGTGCCAGCAGTAGCGCCGGACTCCAAGAGACCCAGTACTTC. This rearrangement joins TRBV12-3 or TRBV12-4 to TRBJ2-5; maybe TRBD2 (5 bases). Between the trimmed V and J ends, which lost 5 bases and 1 base, there was a span of 11 bases. The CDR3 contains 14 residues.

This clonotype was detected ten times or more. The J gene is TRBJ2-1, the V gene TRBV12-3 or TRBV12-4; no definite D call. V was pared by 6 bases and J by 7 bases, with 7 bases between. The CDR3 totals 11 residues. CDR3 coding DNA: TGTGCCAGCAGCCCTCTGAATGAGCAGTTCTTC. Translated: CASSPLNEQFF.

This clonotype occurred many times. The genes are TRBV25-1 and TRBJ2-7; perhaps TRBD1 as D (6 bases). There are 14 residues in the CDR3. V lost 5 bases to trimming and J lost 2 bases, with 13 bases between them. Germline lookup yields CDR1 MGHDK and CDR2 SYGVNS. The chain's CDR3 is CASSLPRTAYEQYF. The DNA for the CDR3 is TGTGCCAGCAGTCTCCCCCGGACAGCCTACGAGCAGTACTTC.

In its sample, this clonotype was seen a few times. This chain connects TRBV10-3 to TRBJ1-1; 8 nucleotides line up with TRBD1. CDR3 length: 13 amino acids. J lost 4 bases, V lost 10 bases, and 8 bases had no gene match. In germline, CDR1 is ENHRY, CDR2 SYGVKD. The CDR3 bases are TGTGCCACTGAGGACAGGGCCAGCACTGAAGCTTTCTTT. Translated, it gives CATEDRASTEAFF.

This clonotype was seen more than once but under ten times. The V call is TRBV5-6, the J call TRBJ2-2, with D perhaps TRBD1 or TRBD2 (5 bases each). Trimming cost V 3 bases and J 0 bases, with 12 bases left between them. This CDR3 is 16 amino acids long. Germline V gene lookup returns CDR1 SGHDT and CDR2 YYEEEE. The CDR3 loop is CASSSEGKTNTGELFF. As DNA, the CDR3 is TGTGCCAGCAGCTCCGAGGGGAAGACGAACACCGGGGAGCTGTTTTTT.